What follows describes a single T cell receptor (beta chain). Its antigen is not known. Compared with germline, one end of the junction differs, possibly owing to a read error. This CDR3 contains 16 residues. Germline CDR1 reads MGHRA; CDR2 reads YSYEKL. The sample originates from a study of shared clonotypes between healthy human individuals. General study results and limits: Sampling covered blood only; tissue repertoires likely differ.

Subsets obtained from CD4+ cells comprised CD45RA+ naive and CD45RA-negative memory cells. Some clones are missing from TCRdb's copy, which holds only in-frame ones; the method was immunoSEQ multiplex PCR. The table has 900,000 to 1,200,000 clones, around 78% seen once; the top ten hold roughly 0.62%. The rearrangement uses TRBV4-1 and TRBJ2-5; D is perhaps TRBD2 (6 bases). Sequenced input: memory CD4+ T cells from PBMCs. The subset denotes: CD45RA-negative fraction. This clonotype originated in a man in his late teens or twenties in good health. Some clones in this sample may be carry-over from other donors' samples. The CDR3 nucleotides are TGCGCCAGCAGCTGGCGGGGAAGGGGCGACCAAGAGGCCCAGTACTTC. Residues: CASSWRGRGDQEAQYF.